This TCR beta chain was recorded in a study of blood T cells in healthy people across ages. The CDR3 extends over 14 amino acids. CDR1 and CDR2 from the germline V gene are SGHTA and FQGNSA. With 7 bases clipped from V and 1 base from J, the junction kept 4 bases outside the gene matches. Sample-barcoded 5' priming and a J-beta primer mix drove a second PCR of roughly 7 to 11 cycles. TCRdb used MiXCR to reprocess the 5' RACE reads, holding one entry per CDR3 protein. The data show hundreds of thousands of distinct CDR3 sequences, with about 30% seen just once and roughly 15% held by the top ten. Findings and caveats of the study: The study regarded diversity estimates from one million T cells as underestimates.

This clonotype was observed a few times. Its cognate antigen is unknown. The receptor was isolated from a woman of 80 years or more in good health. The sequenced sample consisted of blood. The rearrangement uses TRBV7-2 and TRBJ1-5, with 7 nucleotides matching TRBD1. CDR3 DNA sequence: TGTGCCAGCAACACACAGGGGAGCAATCAGCCCCAGCATTTT. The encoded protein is CASNTQGSNQPQHF.